This passage covers 30 T cell receptor beta chains from one sample sequenced in a study of STAT5B mutations in CD4+ large granular lymphocyte leukemia. Sequencing was performed with immunoSEQ multiplex PCR; in TCRdb, only in-frame clones are kept and a portion is missing. The repertoire holds 30,000 to 40,000 clones, with roughly 88% as singletons. The sequenced material came from CD4+ T cells from blood buffy coats. These receptors were collected from a human donor in good health.

This chain uses TRBV6-7 with TRBJ1-5; 10 nucleotides agree with TRBD1. TRBV6-7 is sorted into the ORF group, with uncertain function. This CDR3 contains 18 residues. The trim removed 6 bases at V and 1 base at J, leaving 12 bases unmatched. The CDR3 region has the DNA TGTGCCAGCAGCTGCGCCGGGACAGGGGAACTGAGCAATCAGCCCCAGCATTTT. It specifies CASSCAGTGELSNQPQHF.

The V and J genes are TRBV4-1 and TRBJ2-2; 7 bases agree with TRBD2. The ends lost 3 bases at V and 5 bases at J; junction bases unmatched: 6. The CDR3 is 15 amino acids. Germline assignment: CDR1 MGHRA and CDR2 YSYEKL. CDR3 amino acids: CASSQTTSRTGELFF. CDR3 in DNA: TGCGCCAGCAGCCAGACGACTAGCAGGACCGGGGAGCTGTTTTTT.

The V call is TRBV4-3, the J call TRBJ2-7; no clear D. The germline V gene encodes CDR1 LGHNA and CDR2 YSLEER. This CDR3 has 16 residues. Trimming cost V 2 bases and J 3 bases, with 17 bases left between them. For the CDR3, the DNA is TGCGCCAGCAGCCAATCACACCTCGACCTTCACTACGAGCAGTACTTC. Protein: CASSQSHLDLHYEQYF.

The chain is built from TRBV4-3 and TRBJ1-1; no clear D gene. CDR3 length: 13 residues. Trimming removed 6 bases at V and 1 base at J, with 9 bases between. Germline CDR1 is LGHNA and CDR2 is YSLEER. The CDR3 nucleotides are TGCGCCAGCAGTTCGGGGAGGAACACTGAAGCTTTCTTT. This encodes CASSSGRNTEAFF.

This clone is a singleton in its sample. The rearrangement uses TRBV5-1 and TRBJ1-1; the D gene is possibly TRBD1 (5 bases). Trimming stripped 5 bases from V and 4 bases from J, with 12 bases between. Germline assignment: CDR1 SGHRS and CDR2 YFSETQ. The CDR3 loop spans 13 amino acids. Here the CDR3 DNA reads TGCGCCAGCAGAATTGGGGGGAGCACTGAAGCTTTCTTT. It yields the protein CASRIGGSTEAFF.

The chain combines TRBV29-1 with TRBJ2-7, with D maybe TRBD1 (6 bases). This CDR3 spans 14 amino acids. V lost 7 bases, J lost 0 bases, and 16 bases lay in between. CDR1 and CDR2 (germline): SQVTM, ANQGSEA. CDR3 nucleotide sequence: TGCAGCGGCGCTACAGGGTTCAGCTCCTACGAGCAGTACTTC. This encodes CSGATGFSSYEQYF.

The V and J genes are TRBV6-4 and TRBJ1-2; TRBD1 matches 10 bases. V lost 5 bases and J lost 5; bases outside the gene matches: 8. The CDR3 extends over 15 amino acids. The germline gives CDR1 MRHNA, CDR2 SNTAGT. This chain's CDR3 is CASSKEPGQGYGYTF. DNA for the CDR3: TGTGCCAGCAGTAAAGAACCGGGACAGGGGTATGGCTACACCTTC.

The DNA of the CDR3 is TGTGCCAGCACATACACAGATACGCAGTATTTT. The encoded protein is CASTYTDTQYF. The genes are TRBV2 and TRBJ2-3; D is unresolved. With 7 bases removed from V and 2 bases from J, the gap between germline ends came to 4 bases. The CDR3 spans 11 residues. From germline, CDR1 is SNHLY and CDR2 FYNNEI.

The V call is TRBV6-5, the J call TRBJ2-3; 9 bases fit TRBD2. From germline, CDR1 is MNHEY and CDR2 SVGAGI. The V and J ends lost 0 bases and 5 bases, in that order; junction bases with no gene match: 6. This CDR3 comprises 16 residues. The CDR3 nucleotides are TGTGCCAGCAGTTACTCGTGGCGGGAGGGCCGAGATACGCAGTATTTT. It specifies CASSYSWREGRDTQYF.

V usage is TRBV19 and J usage is TRBJ2-3, with TRBD2 as a possible D gene (5 bases). The germline CDR1 and CDR2 sequences are LNHDA and SQIVND (reference sequence). V was clipped by 1 base and J by 9 bases, with 5 bases between them. This CDR3 has 11 residues. The chain's CDR3 is CASSIAGTQYF. The CDR3 DNA follows: TGTGCCAGTAGTATAGCGGGGACGCAGTATTTT.

V and J are TRBV19 and TRBJ1-5; unclear D gene. The CDR3 has 13 amino acids. Between the trimmed V and J ends, which lost 8 bases and 3 bases, there was a span of 11 bases. Germline CDR1 reads LNHDA; CDR2 reads SQIVND (reference sequence). CDR3 nucleotide sequence: TGTGCCAGTTGTACTCGGGTCAATCAGCCCCAGCATTTT. This encodes CASCTRVNQPQHF.

This rearrangement joins TRBV30 to TRBJ2-3; the D is unclear. Trimming left V 3 bases short and J 6 bases short, with 7 bases between. The CDR3 runs 11 residues. The germline CDR1 and CDR2 sequences are GTSNPN and SVGIG (reference sequence). Here the CDR3 reads CAWSIADTQYF. The CDR3 DNA reads as TGTGCCTGGAGCATTGCTGATACGCAGTATTTT.

This clone was counted only a few times. The J gene is TRBJ1-5, the V gene TRBV9; no definite D call. CDR3 length: 13 amino acids. Per the germline V gene, CDR1 is SGDLS and CDR2 is YYNGEE. With 1 base removed from V and 5 bases from J, the gap between germline ends came to 7 bases. This CDR3 is CASSVRGDQPQHF. Written as DNA, the CDR3 is TGTGCCAGCAGCGTACGGGGTGATCAGCCCCAGCATTTT.

The chain uses TRBV19 and TRBJ1-3; D not certain. The germline V and J ends were trimmed by 4 bases and 0 bases, with 10 bases remaining between them. The CDR3 covers 15 residues. Germline lookup yields CDR1 LNHDA and CDR2 SQIVND (reference sequence). The CDR3 DNA reads TGTGCCAGTAGTACGGACGCTTCCTCTGGAAACACCATATATTTT. Translating it yields CASSTDASSGNTIYF. The full variable domain, its missing parts supplied by reference TRBV19 and TRBJ1-3, is DGGITQSPKYLFRKEGQNVTLSCEQNLNHDAMYWYRQDPGQGLRLIYYSQIVNDFQKGDIAEGYSVSREKKESFPLTVTSAQKNPTAFYLCASSTDASSGNTIYFGEGSWLTVV.

This clone was observed once. The chain links TRBV10-3 to TRBJ2-5; a weak D match, TRBD1 (5 bases). The length of the CDR3 is 14 residues. Trimming cost V 3 bases and J 5 bases, with 13 bases left between them. Germline CDR1 and CDR2: ENHRY and SYGVKD. The CDR3 is CAISEVGKGETQYF. CDR3 sequence (DNA): TGTGCCATCAGTGAAGTGGGGAAGGGGGAGACCCAGTACTTC.

The CDR3 nucleotides read TGCGCCAGCAGCCAACCCGGGACACGTAGCTCGCTGGCTTTCTTT. This encodes CASSQPGTRSSLAFF. The rearrangement joins TRBV4-1 to TRBJ1-1; possibly TRBD1 for D (6 bases). V lost 2 bases to trimming and J lost 11 bases, with 21 bases between them. The CDR3 totals 15 residues. The germline gives CDR1 MGHRA, CDR2 YSYEKL.

This chain connects TRBV5-6 to TRBJ1-2; the D gene is possibly TRBD1 (5 bases). Trimming shortened V by 4 bases and J by 6 bases, and 7 bases separated the two germline ends. CDR3 length equals 11 residues. Germline V gives CDR1 SGHDT, CDR2 YYEEEE. CDR3 amino acids: CASSRGDGYTF. DNA for the CDR3: TGTGCCAGCAGCCGAGGGGATGGCTACACCTTC.

The chain uses TRBV27 and TRBJ2-2; the D gene is possibly TRBD2 (6 bases). The germline V gene has CDR1 MNHEY and CDR2 SMNVEV (reference sequence). Trimming removed 7 bases from V and 5 bases from J, with 17 bases in between. The CDR3 consists of 15 residues. The CDR3 coding sequence is TGTGCCAGCAAACCCGGGGCGGGACTTACCGGGGAGCTGTTTTTT. This sequence encodes CASKPGAGLTGELFF.

J is TRBJ2-4 and V is TRBV15; D remains unclear. The CDR3 is 16 residues long. Germline CDR1 LNHNV, CDR2 YYDKDF (reference sequence). V was shortened by 1 base and J by 0 bases, with 10 bases between the two germline ends. The CDR3 region is CATSRVIPLAKNIQYF. The CDR3 DNA follows: TGTGCCACCAGCAGAGTCATTCCCCTAGCCAAAAACATTCAGTACTTC.

The J gene is TRBJ2-2, the V gene TRBV7-9, with 7 positions matching TRBD2. V lost 2 bases to trimming and J lost 5 bases; unmatched junction nucleotides: 8. This CDR3 comprises 16 residues. CDR1 and CDR2 from the germline V gene are SEHNR and FQNEAQ (reference sequence). CDR3 loop: CASSLNQWRGTGELFF. As DNA, the CDR3 is TGTGCCAGCAGCTTAAACCAATGGCGGGGGACCGGGGAGCTGTTTTTT.

CDR3 sequence reads: CASSPRGMNTEAFF. The CDR3 region has the DNA TGTGCCAGCAGCCCCAGGGGGATGAACACTGAAGCTTTCTTT. The chain combines TRBV13 with TRBJ1-1, with TRBD1 matching 7 bases. Germline loops: CDR1 PRHDT, CDR2 FYEKMQ (reference sequence). This CDR3 spans 14 amino acids. The ends lost 5 bases at V and 0 bases at J; junction bases unmatched: 3.

The chain is built from TRBV29-1 and TRBJ2-1, with a weak D call TRBD2 (5 bases). Looked up from germline, CDR1 is SQVTM and CDR2 is ANQGSEA. CDR3 size: 15 residues. V lost 1 base and J lost 11, with 21 bases in between. As DNA, the CDR3 is TGCAGCGTTGAAGTCGGGCCGGGATGGAGCCGGAAGCAGTTCTTC. Protein product: CSVEVGPGWSRKQFF.

This clone has only one observation. The V and J genes are TRBV13 and TRBJ1-1; no reliable D call. Trimming cost V 5 bases and J 3 bases, with 19 bases left between them. The CDR3 has 16 residues. Per germline, CDR1 PRHDT and CDR2 FYEKMQ (reference sequence). The DNA of the CDR3 is TGTGCCAGCAGCCCCCTGCCTTGGAGGGAGGACACTGAAGCTTTCTTT. Protein product: CASSPLPWREDTEAFF.

For this clone: Other nucleotide sequences from this sample produce the same CDR3. This chain joins TRBV11-3 and TRBJ2-7; D uncertain. Germline V gene data show CDR1 as SGHNT and CDR2 as YENEEA. Trimming shortened V by 3 bases and J by 4 bases, and 7 bases separated the two germline ends. This CDR3 spans 12 amino acids. CDR3 sequence: CASSLRRYEQYF. CDR3 nucleotide sequence: TGTGCCAGCAGCTTGCGGCGGTACGAGCAGTACTTC.

The chain has TRBV16 and TRBJ2-7; 9 nucleotides line up with TRBD1. CDR1 is KGHSY, CDR2 FQNENV, per germline. The trim removed 4 bases at V and 0 bases at J, leaving 7 bases unmatched. This CDR3 is 16 amino acids long. DNA for the CDR3: TGTGCCAGCAGCCCTCCCGGGACAGGGAGCTCCTACGAGCAGTACTTC. Amino acids: CASSPPGTGSSYEQYF.

This chain joins TRBV11-2 and TRBJ2-7; D may be TRBD2 (6 bases). CDR1 and CDR2 from the germline V gene are SGHAT and FQNNGV. Deletions cut 4 bases from V and 7 bases from J, with 17 bases between. CDR3 size: 14 residues. This chain's CDR3 is CASSSLGAGGEQYF. The CDR3 bases are TGTGCCAGCAGCTCGCTCGGGGCAGGAGGGGAGCAGTACTTC.

The V and J genes are TRBV7-8 and TRBJ1-5; D not certain. This CDR3 has 14 amino acids. The germline gives CDR1 SGHVS, CDR2 FQNEAQ. The V end lost 5 bases, the J end lost 0 bases, and 8 bases lay between the germline ends. CDR3 DNA: TGTGCCAGCAGCGAGACATTTAGCAATCAGCCCCAGCATTTT. This encodes CASSETFSNQPQHF.

This clone has only a few counts. This rearrangement joins TRBV11-2 to TRBJ2-7; D perhaps matches TRBD2 (6 bases). The V end lost 3 bases, the J end lost 0 bases, and 12 bases lay between the germline ends. CDR3 length: 15 amino acids. Germline-derived CDR1 and CDR2 are SGHAT and FQNNGV. The CDR3, as DNA: TGTGCCAGCAGCTTCAGACTAGAGAGCTCCTACGAGCAGTACTTC. Amino acid sequence: CASSFRLESSYEQYF.

This clone was detected once. The rearrangement uses TRBV5-4 and TRBJ1-1; no reliable D call. The CDR3 loop spans 14 amino acids. Germline V CDR1 and CDR2: SGHNT, YYREEE (reference sequence). Deletions cut 0 bases from V and 2 bases from J, with 8 bases between. CDR3 sequence (DNA): TGTGCCAGCAGCTTGGGTCAGGCAAACACTGAAGCTTTCTTT. Protein sequence: CASSLGQANTEAFF.

The chain is built from TRBV21-1 and TRBJ2-5; TRBD1, the table's D call, was not compared with the DNA. TRBV21-1 is an annotated pseudogene. The CDR3 has 20 residues. The CDR3 sequence: CASSITISTGKFNDRETQYF. Here the CDR3 DNA reads TGTGCCAGCAGCATAACGATCAGCACAGGGAAATTTAATGACCGGGAGACCCAGTACTTC.